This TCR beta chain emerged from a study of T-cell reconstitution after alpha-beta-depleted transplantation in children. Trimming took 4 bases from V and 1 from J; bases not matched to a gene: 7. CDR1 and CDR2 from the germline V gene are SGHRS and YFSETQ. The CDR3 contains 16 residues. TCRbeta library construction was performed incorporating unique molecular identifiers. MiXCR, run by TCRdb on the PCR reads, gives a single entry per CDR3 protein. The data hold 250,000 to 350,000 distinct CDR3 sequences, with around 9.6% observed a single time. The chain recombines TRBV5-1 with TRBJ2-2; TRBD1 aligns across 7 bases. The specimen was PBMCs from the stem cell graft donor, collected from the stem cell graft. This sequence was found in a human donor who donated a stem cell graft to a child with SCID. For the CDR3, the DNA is TGCGCCAGCAGCCCAGCCCGGACAGGGAACACCGGGGAGCTGTTTTTT. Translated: CASSPARTGNTGELFF. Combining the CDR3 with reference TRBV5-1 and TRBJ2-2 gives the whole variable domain KAGVTQTPRYLIKTRGQQVTLSCSPISGHRSVSWYQQTPGQGLQFLFEYFSETQRNKGNFPGRFSGRQFSNSRSEMNVSTLELGDSALYLCASSPARTGNTGELFFGEGSRLTVL.